One sample yielded the 17 T cell receptor beta chains listed below, sequenced in a study of CD8 T cells in Susac syndrome. An amount of RNA that ranged from roughly 0.5 to 1 ug was reverse transcribed with random hexamers. TCRdb processed the immunoSEQ multiplex PCR reads anew with MiXCR; each CDR3 protein has one entry. The repertoire holds fewer than 150,000 distinct CDR3 sequences, with about 92% as singletons. Sequencing input: CD4+ T cells from PBMCs. The receptor source for this set is a human donor with multiple sclerosis.

J is TRBJ1-4 and V is TRBV7-6; D might be TRBD1 (6 bases). The CDR3 is 14 amino acids. V was trimmed by 1 base and J by 6 bases, leaving 9 bases between them. Germline CDR1 SGHVS, CDR2 FNYEAQ. The DNA for the CDR3 is TGTGCCAGCAGCTTAGTTGGGGGCCATGAAAAACTGTTTTTT. Translated: CASSLVGGHEKLFF.

The chain employs TRBV20-1 and TRBJ2-7; 13 nucleotides match TRBD2. V shed 3 bases, J shed 4 bases, and the junction held 9 bases outside the gene matches. Germline V gives CDR1 DFQATT, CDR2 SNEGSKA (reference sequence). The length of the CDR3 is 16 residues. The CDR3 sequence is CSASPSLTSGGYEQYF. The CDR3 nucleotides are TGCAGTGCTAGTCCCTCTCTGACTAGCGGGGGGTACGAGCAGTACTTC.

The chain recombines TRBV7-9 with TRBJ2-5; tentatively, D is TRBD1 (5 bases). The V and J ends lost 7 bases and 2 bases respectively, with 11 bases between them. There are 13 residues in the CDR3. Germline CDR1 reads SEHNR; CDR2 reads FQNEAQ (reference sequence). CDR3 nucleotide sequence: TGTGCCAGCAATCCGACAGTTCAAGAGACCCAGTACTTC. Its protein product is CASNPTVQETQYF.

V gene TRBV6-1 combines with J gene TRBJ2-7; 8 bases line up with TRBD1. Germline values: CDR1 MNHNS, CDR2 SASEGT. Trimming took 2 bases from V and 4 from J; bases not matched to a gene: 19. This CDR3 is 19 amino acids long. The CDR3, as DNA: TGTGCCAGCAGTGAAAAAGTCATACAGTGGGGCCAGGGGGCTTACGAGCAGTACTTC. It yields the protein CASSEKVIQWGQGAYEQYF.

The chain has TRBV3-1 and TRBJ1-4; the D gene is possibly TRBD1 (5 bases). Germline CDR1 LGHDT, CDR2 YNNKEL (reference sequence). V lost 4 bases and J lost 10, with 13 bases in between. This CDR3 is 13 amino acids long. CDR3 sequence reads: CASSPLVRGKLFF. The CDR3 region has the DNA TGTGCCAGCAGCCCCCTGGTTAGGGGAAAACTGTTTTTT.

V gene TRBV27 combines with J gene TRBJ1-3; D gene uncertain. There are 14 residues in the CDR3. The germline V gene encodes CDR1 MNHEY and CDR2 SMNVEV (reference sequence). V was cut by 2 bases and J by 0 bases, with 5 bases left in between. CDR3 protein: CASSLAGSGNTIYF. The DNA of the CDR3 is TGTGCCAGCAGTTTAGCAGGCTCTGGAAACACCATATATTTT.

This clonotype showed up just a few times. The CDR3: CASSPTGDTQYF. The CDR3 coding sequence is TGTGCCAGCAGCCCGACAGGAGATACGCAGTATTTT. The chain combines TRBV12-3 or TRBV12-4 with TRBJ2-3; tentatively, D is TRBD1 (6 bases). V dropped 6 bases and J dropped 5 bases, with 9 bases sitting between them. This CDR3 spans 12 amino acids.

The rearrangement uses TRBV21-1 and TRBJ2-5. TRBV21-1 corresponds to a pseudogene. CDR3 size: 14 residues. CDR3: CASSNIATPSTQYF. The CDR3 coding sequence is TGTGCCAGCAGCAACATCGCGACGCCGTCGACCCAGTACTTC.

The chain recombines TRBV11-1 with TRBJ2-1; perhaps TRBD1 as D (5 bases). Trimming removed 2 bases from V and 6 bases from J, with 14 bases in between. Looked up from germline, CDR1 is SGHAT and CDR2 is FQDESV (reference sequence). This CDR3 contains 15 residues. CDR3 in DNA: TGTGCCAGCAGCTTAAGGGGCTCTGCGAGCAATGAGCAGTTCTTC. It codes for CASSLRGSASNEQFF.

This chain joins TRBV30 and TRBJ1-2; no firm D call. The CDR3 extends over 13 amino acids. Per germline, CDR1 GTSNPN and CDR2 SVGIG (reference sequence). V gave up 2 bases and J gave up 7 bases, with 14 bases separating them. DNA for the CDR3: TGTGCCTGGAGTATTGGTCAGGCCCGTGGCTACACCTTC. Protein: CAWSIGQARGYTF.

This chain links TRBV5-1 with TRBJ2-4; 7 bases fit TRBD2. The ends lost 3 bases at V and 4 bases at J; junction bases unmatched: 16. The V gene's germline CDR1 is SGHRS and CDR2 YFSETQ. The CDR3 is 18 amino acids. The CDR3 region is CASSSAIGWLADKNIQYF. The CDR3 bases are TGCGCCAGCAGCTCTGCGATCGGGTGGCTAGCGGATAAAAACATTCAGTACTTC.

The chain carries TRBV19 and TRBJ2-7; D not resolved. The CDR3 extends over 13 amino acids. V gave up 3 bases and J gave up 3 bases, with 9 bases separating them. Germline V gives CDR1 LNHDA, CDR2 SQIVND (reference sequence). The CDR3 here is CASSMIWGYEQYF. CDR3 coding DNA: TGTGCCAGTAGTATGATTTGGGGCTACGAGCAGTACTTC.

This clonotype was observed a single time. The rearrangement links TRBV19 to TRBJ2-5, with 11 bases identical to TRBD2. The CDR3 extends over 15 amino acids. Germline V gives CDR1 LNHDA, CDR2 SQIVND (reference sequence). V gave up 4 bases and J gave up 5 bases; unmatched junction bases: 6. This chain's CDR3 is CASSTTSGAGETQYF. The CDR3 bases are TGTGCCAGTAGTACGACTAGCGGGGCTGGGGAGACCCAGTACTTC.

The chain links TRBV12-3 or TRBV12-4 to TRBJ2-3; TRBD2 aligns across 10 bases. The ends lost 7 bases at V and 4 bases at J; junction bases unmatched: 8. This CDR3 spans 15 amino acids. Here the CDR3 reads CASTDLAGGPDTQYF. Written as DNA, the CDR3 is TGTGCCAGCACTGATTTAGCGGGGGGCCCAGATACGCAGTATTTT.

The sample holds a few counts of this clonotype. The chain links TRBV5-1 to TRBJ1-5, with D possibly being TRBD1 (5 bases). Trimming stripped 0 bases from V and 2 bases from J, with 6 bases between. CDR1 and CDR2 from the germline V gene are SGHRS and YFSETQ. CDR3 length: 14 residues. CDR3 residues: CASSLGDGNQPQHF. CDR3 nucleotide sequence: TGCGCCAGCAGCTTGGGGGACGGCAATCAGCCCCAGCATTTT. Looking up the rest from reference TRBV5-1 and TRBJ1-5 gives the full variable domain: KAGVTQTPRYLIKTRGQQVTLSCSPISGHRSVSWYQQTPGQGLQFLFEYFSETQRNKGNFPGRFSGRQFSNSRSEMNVSTLELGDSALYLCASSLGDGNQPQHFGDGTRLSIL.

This chain uses TRBV6-6 with TRBJ2-5; D assignment may be TRBD1 or TRBD2 (5 bases each). In germline, CDR1 is MNHNY, CDR2 SVGAGI (reference sequence). V gave up 5 bases and J gave up 4 bases, with 17 bases separating them. CDR3 size: 15 residues. CDR3 coding DNA: TGTGCCAGCAGTACCCTTGGGGCGGGTGGAGAGACCCAGTACTTC. It specifies CASSTLGAGGETQYF.

The chain employs TRBV6-1 and TRBJ2-3; 7 bases are a match to TRBD1. V shed 3 bases and J 9 bases; nucleotides not matched to a gene: 15. Looked up from germline, CDR1 is MNHNS and CDR2 is SASEGT. The length of the CDR3 is 16 residues. CDR3 protein: CASSDGTDVTLDTQYF. The DNA for the CDR3 is TGTGCCAGCAGTGACGGGACAGATGTGACTCTCGACACGCAGTATTTT.